The 5 T cell receptor beta chains below were found in one sample sequenced in a study of T-cell reconstitution after alpha-beta-depleted transplantation in children. The TCRbeta library was prepared with unique molecular identifiers. TCRdb used MiXCR to reprocess the PCR reads, holding one entry per CDR3 protein. The sample contains 900,000 or so distinct CDR3 sequences, around 17% of which appear only once. Sequenced material: PBMCs, mostly from graft donor cells, taken 360 days after TCRalphabeta/CD19-depleted stem cell transplant. These receptors were collected from a male patient younger than 18 who had a stem cell transplant for acute lymphoblastic leukemia, so the T cells may come from the graft donor.

This chain links TRBV7-9 with TRBJ2-7, with 7 bases that match TRBD1. CDR3 length equals 15 residues. V shed 1 base and J 7 bases; nucleotides not matched to a gene: 10. The V gene's germline CDR1 is SEHNR and CDR2 FQNEAQ (reference sequence). This CDR3 is CASSLVGEGQREQYF. The CDR3 region has the DNA TGTGCCAGCAGCTTAGTCGGCGAGGGACAGAGGGAGCAGTACTTC.

This clonotype was counted at least ten times. The chain is built from TRBV7-9 and TRBJ1-3; D remains unclear. V lost 3 bases and J lost 13, with 16 bases in between. The CDR3 spans 13 residues. Germline V gene lookup returns CDR1 SEHNR and CDR2 FQNEAQ (reference sequence). The CDR3 protein is CASSFRTAGGIYF. Here the CDR3 DNA reads TGTGCCAGCAGCTTCCGGACGGCGGGCGGGATATATTTT.

The chain is built from TRBV12-3 or TRBV12-4 and TRBJ2-7, with TRBD1 identical over 7 bases. Trimming removed 6 bases from V and 4 bases from J; junction bases left unmatched: 12. The CDR3 has 15 amino acids. The CDR3 reads CASSVDRVTSYEQYF. CDR3 in DNA: TGTGCCAGCAGCGTCGACAGGGTGACGTCTTACGAGCAGTACTTC.

This sequence joins TRBV5-1 and TRBJ2-1, with 9 bases identical to TRBD1. Germline V gene lookup returns CDR1 SGHRS and CDR2 YFSETQ. With V trimmed by 9 bases and J by 6 bases, 10 bases remained unmatched. The CDR3 sequence is 14 residues long. For the CDR3, the DNA is TGCGCCACCCAGGGGGGGACAGGGACCAATGAGCAGTTCTTC. Translating gives CATQGGTGTNEQFF.

At least ten counts were recorded for this clonotype. The chain is built from TRBV2 and TRBJ1-5; unclear D gene. This CDR3 has 14 residues. Germline V gene lookup returns CDR1 SNHLY and CDR2 FYNNEI. Trimming left V 8 bases short and J 3 bases short, with 14 bases between. CDR3: CASEEGSSNQPQHF. The CDR3 coding sequence is TGTGCCAGCGAGGAGGGCTCTTCCAATCAGCCCCAGCATTTT.